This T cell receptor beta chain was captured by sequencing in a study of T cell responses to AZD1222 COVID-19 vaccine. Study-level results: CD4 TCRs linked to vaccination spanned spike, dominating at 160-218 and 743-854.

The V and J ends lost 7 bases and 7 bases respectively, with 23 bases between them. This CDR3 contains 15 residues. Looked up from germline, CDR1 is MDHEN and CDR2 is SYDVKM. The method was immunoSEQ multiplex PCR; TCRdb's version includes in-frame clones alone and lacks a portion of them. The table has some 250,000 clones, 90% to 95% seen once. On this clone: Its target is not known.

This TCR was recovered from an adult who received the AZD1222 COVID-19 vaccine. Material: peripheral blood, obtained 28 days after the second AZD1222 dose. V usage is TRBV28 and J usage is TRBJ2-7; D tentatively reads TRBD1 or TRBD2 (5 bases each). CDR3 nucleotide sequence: TGTGCCAGCACCCCACGGGACCGTATAGTAGGGGAGCAGTACTTC. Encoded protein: CASTPRDRIVGEQYF.